This T cell receptor beta chain was found in a study of blood T cell repertoires in COVID-19. The assay was immunoSEQ multiplex PCR, and TCRdb's table has in-frame clones only and misses some. Here the sample spans some 97,000 clones, almost 80% being singletons. The V and J ends lost 7 bases and 4 bases respectively, with 16 bases between them. This CDR3 has 14 amino acids. Germline V lookup: CDR1 MDHEN, CDR2 SYDVKM. The specimen was peripheral blood. The source is a man between 65 and 85 years old with active or convalescent COVID-19. The J gene is TRBJ1-2, the V gene TRBV28, with D perhaps matching TRBD1 (6 bases). CDR3 loop: CASTAGGARYGYTF. The DNA of the CDR3 is TGTGCCAGCACTGCCGGGGGGGCACGCTATGGCTACACCTTC.